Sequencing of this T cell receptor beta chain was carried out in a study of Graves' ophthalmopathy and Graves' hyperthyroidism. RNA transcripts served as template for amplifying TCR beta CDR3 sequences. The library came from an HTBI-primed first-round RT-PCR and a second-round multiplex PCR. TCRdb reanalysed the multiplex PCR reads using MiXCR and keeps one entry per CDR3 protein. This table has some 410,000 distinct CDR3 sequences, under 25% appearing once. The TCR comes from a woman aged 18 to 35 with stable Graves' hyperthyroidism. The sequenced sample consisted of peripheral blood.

CDR3 bases: TGTGCCAGCAGCCTAAAACTTGGTGTCGCTGAAGCTTTCTTT. This translates into CASSLKLGVAEAFF. The chain employs TRBV3-1 and TRBJ1-1; D is undetermined. V dropped 4 bases and J dropped 6 bases, with 15 bases sitting between them. This CDR3 has 14 amino acids. Germline-derived CDR1 and CDR2 are LGHDT and YNNKEL (reference sequence).